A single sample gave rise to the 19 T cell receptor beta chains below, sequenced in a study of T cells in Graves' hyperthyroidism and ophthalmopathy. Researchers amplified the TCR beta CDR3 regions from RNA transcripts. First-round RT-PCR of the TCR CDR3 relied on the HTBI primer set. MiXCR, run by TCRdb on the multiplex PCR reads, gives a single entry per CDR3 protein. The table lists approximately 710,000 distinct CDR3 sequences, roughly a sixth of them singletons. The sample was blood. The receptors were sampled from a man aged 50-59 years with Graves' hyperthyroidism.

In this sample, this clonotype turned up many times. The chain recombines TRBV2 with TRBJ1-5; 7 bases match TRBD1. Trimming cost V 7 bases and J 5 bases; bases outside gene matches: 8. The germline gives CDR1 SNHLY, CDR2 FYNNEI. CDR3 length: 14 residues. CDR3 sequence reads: CASTRGQGDQPQHF. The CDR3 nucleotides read TGTGCCAGCACGAGGGGGCAGGGGGATCAGCCCCAGCATTTT.

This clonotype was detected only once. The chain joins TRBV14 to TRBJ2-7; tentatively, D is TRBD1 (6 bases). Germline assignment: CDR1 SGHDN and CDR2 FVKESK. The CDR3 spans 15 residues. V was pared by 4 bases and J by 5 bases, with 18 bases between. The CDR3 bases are TGTGCCAGCAGCCGGGAAAACAGGGTGGTAAACGAGCAGTACTTC. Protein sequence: CASSRENRVVNEQYF.

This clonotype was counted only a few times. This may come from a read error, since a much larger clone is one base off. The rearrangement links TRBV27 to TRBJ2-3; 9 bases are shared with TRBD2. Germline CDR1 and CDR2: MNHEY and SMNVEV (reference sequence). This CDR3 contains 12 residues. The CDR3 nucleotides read TGTGCTAGCGGGAGTATCAGAGGTACGCAGTATTTT. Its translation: CASGSIRGTQYF.

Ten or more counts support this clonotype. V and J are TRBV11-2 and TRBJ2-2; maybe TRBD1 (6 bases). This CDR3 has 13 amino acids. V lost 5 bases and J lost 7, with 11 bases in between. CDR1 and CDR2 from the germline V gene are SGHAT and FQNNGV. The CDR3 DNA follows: TGTGCCAGCAGCCCAGGGGTCGGCGGGGAGCTGTTTTTT. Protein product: CASSPGVGGELFF.

As DNA, the CDR3 is TGTGCCAGCAGTTTACAACCCCCCGGAGCGGAAACCGGGGAGCTGTTTTTT. Translating gives CASSLQPPGAETGELFF. The rearrangement links TRBV12-3 or TRBV12-4 to TRBJ2-2; possible D gene TRBD2, 5 bases. The CDR3 covers 17 residues. V was pared by 2 bases and J by 5 bases, with 18 bases between.

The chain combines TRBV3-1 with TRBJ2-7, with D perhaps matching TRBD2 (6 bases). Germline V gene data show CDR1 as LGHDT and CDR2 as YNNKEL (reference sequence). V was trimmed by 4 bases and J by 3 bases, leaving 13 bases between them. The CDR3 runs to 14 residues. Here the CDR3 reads CASSPFREYYEQYF. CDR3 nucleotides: TGTGCCAGCAGCCCCTTCCGGGAGTACTACGAGCAGTACTTC.

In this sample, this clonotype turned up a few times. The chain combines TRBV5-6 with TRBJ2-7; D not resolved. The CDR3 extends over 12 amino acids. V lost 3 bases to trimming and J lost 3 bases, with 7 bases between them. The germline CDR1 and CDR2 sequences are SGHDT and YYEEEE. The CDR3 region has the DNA TGTGCCAGCAGCTCGTACATCTACGAGCAGTACTTC. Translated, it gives CASSSYIYEQYF.

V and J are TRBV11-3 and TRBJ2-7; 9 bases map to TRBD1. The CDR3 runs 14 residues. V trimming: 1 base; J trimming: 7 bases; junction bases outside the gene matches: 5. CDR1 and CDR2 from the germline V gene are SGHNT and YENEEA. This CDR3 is CASSLGTGAKEQYF. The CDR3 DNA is TGTGCCAGCAGCTTAGGGACAGGGGCTAAGGAGCAGTACTTC.

The CDR3: CASSREDQPQHF. CDR3 bases: TGTGCCAGCTCACGGGAAGATCAGCCCCAGCATTTT. This chain links TRBV18 with TRBJ1-5; D is uncertain. Germline loops: CDR1 KGHSH, CDR2 LQKENI. V lost 4 bases, J lost 5 bases, and 6 bases lay in between. The CDR3 runs to 12 residues.

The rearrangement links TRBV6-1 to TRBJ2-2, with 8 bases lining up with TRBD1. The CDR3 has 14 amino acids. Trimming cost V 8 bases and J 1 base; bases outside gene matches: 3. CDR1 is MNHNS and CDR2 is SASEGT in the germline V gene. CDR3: CASEGTGNTGELFF. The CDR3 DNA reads TGTGCCAGCGAAGGGACAGGGAACACCGGGGAGCTGTTTTTT.

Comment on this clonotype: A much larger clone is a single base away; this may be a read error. CDR3 amino acids: CSGDRGAGYTF. CDR3 in DNA: TGCAGTGGCGACAGGGGCGCTGGCTACACCTTC. The chain combines TRBV20-1 with TRBJ1-2; 8 nucleotides agree with TRBD1. With V trimmed by 7 bases and J by 7 bases, 5 bases remained unmatched. Germline-derived CDR1 and CDR2 are DFQATT and SNEGSKA (reference sequence). The length of the CDR3 is 11 residues.

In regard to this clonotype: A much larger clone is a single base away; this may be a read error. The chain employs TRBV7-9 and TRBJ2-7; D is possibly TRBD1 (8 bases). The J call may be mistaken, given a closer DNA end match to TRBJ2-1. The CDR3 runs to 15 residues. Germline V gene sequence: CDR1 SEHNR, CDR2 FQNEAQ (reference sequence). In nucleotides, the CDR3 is TGTGCCAGCAGCCCCGCGGGGGACAGGACCTACGAGCAGTTCTTC. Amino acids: CASSPAGDRTYEQFF.

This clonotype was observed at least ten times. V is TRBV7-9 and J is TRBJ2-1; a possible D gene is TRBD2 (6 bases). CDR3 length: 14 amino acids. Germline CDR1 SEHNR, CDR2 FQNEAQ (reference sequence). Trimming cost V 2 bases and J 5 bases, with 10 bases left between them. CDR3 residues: CASSLLAQNNEQFF. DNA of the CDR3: TGTGCCAGCAGCTTACTAGCGCAGAACAATGAGCAGTTCTTC.

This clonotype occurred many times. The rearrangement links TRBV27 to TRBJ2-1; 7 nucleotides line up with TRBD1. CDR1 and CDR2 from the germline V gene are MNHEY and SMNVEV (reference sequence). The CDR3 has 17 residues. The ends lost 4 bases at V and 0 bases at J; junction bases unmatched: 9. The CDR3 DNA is TGTGCCAGCAGTTGTGACAGGGACCCCAGCTCCTACAATGAGCAGTTCTTC. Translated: CASSCDRDPSSYNEQFF.

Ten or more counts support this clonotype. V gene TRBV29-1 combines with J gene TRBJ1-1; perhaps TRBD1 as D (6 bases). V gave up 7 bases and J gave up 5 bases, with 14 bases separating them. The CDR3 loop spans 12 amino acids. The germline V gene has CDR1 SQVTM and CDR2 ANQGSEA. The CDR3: CSAKLQGTEAFF. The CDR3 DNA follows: TGCAGCGCCAAACTTCAGGGGACTGAAGCTTTCTTT.

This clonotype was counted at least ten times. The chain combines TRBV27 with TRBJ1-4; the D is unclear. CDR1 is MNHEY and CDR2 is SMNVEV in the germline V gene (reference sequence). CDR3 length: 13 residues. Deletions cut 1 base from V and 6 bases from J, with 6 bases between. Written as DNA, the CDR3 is TGTGCCAGCAGTTTATACGGTTATGAAAAACTGTTTTTT. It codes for CASSLYGYEKLFF.

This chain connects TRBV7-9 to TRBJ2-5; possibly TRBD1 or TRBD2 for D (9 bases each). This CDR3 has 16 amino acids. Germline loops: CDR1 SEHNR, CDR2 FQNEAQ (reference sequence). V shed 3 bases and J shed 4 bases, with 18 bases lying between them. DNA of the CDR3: TGTGCCAGCAGCTTTTGGCGGGAGGGACAGGGAGAGACCCAGTACTTC. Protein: CASSFWREGQGETQYF.

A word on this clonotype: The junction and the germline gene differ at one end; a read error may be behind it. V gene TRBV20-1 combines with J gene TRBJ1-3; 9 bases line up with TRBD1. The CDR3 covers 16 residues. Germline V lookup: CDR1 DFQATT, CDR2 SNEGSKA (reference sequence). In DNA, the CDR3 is TGCAGTGCGCCAGGACAGGGGCTCCCCTCTGAAAACACCATATATTTT. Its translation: CSAPGQGLPSENTIYF.

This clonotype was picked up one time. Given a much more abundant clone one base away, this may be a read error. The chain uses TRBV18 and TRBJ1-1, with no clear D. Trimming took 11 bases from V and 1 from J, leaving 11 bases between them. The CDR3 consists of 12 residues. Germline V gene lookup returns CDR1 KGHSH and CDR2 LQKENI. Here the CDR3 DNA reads TGTGCCTGGAGTGTCAAGAACACTGAAGCTTTCTTT. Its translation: CAWSVKNTEAFF.